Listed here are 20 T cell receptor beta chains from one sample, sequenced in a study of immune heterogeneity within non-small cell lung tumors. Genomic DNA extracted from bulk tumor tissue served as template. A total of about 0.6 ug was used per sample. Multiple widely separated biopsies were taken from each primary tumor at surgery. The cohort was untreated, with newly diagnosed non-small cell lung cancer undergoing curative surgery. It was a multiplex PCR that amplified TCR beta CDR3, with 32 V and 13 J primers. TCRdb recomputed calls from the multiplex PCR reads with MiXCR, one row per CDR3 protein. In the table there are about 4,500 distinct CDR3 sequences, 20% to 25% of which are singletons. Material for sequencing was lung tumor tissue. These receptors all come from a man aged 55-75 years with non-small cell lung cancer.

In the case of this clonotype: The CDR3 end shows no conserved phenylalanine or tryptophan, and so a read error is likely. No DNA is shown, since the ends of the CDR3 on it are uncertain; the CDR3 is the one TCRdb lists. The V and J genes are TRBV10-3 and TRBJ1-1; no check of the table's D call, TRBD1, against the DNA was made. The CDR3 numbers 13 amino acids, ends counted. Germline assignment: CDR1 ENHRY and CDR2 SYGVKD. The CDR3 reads CAIISDRYTEVFV.

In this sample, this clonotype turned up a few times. This CDR3 reads CAWKRAEHNEQFF. The CDR3 bases are TGTGCCTGGAAGCGAGCGGAGCACAATGAGCAGTTCTTC. J is TRBJ2-1 and V is TRBV30; maybe TRBD2 (5 bases). Germline lookup yields CDR1 GTSNPN and CDR2 SVGIG (reference sequence). Trimming stripped 4 bases from V and 5 bases from J, with 12 bases between. This CDR3 has 13 residues.

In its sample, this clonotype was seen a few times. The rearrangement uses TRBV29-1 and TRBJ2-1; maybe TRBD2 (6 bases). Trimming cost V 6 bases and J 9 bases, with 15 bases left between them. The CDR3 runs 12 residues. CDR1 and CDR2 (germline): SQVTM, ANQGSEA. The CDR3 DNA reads TGCAGCGTCGGGAGACTAGTCGGTGAGCAGTTCTTC. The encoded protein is CSVGRLVGEQFF.

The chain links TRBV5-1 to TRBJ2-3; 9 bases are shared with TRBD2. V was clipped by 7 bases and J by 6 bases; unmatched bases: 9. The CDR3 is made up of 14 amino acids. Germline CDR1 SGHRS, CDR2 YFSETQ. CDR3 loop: CASERGLAYDTQYF. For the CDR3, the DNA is TGCGCCAGCGAGCGGGGACTAGCCTACGATACGCAGTATTTT.

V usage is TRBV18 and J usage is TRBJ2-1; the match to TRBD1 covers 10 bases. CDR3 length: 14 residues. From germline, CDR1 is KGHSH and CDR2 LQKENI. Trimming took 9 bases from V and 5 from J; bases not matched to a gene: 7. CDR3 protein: CASQGQGLNNEQFF. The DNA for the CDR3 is TGTGCCAGTCAGGGACAGGGGCTTAACAATGAGCAGTTCTTC. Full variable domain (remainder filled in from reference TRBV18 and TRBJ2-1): NAGVMQNPRHLVRRRGQEARLRCSPMKGHSHVYWYRQLPEEGLKFMVYLQKENIIDESGMPKERFSAEFPKEGPSILRIQQVVRGDSAAYFCASQGQGLNNEQFFGPGTRLTVL.

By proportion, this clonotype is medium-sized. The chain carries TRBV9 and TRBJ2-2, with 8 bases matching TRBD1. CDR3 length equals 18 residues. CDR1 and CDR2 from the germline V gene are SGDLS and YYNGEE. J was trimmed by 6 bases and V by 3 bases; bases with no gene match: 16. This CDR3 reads CASSANLRTGRQAGELFF. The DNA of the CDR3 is TGTGCCAGCAGCGCCAATCTTCGGACAGGGAGGCAAGCCGGGGAGCTGTTTTTT.

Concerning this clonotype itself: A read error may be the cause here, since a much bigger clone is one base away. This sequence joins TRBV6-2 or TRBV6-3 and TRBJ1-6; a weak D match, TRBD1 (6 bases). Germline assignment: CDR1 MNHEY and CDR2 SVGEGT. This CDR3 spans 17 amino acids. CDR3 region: CASSYSDSGSYNSPLNF. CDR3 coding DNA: TGTGCCAGCAGTTACTCGGACAGCGGCTCCTATAATTCACCCCTCAACTTT.

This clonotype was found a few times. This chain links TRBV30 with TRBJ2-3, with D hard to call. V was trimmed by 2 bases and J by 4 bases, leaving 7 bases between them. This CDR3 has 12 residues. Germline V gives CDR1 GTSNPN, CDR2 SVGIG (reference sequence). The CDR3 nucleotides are TGTGCCTGGAGTTATGGGGCAGATACGCAGTATTTT. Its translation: CAWSYGADTQYF.

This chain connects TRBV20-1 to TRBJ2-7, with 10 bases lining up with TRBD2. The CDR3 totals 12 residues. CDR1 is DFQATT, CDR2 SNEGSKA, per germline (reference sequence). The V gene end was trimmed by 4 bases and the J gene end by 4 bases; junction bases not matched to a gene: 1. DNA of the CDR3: TGCAGTGCTACTAGCGGGAGTTACGAGCAGTACTTC. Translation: CSATSGSYEQYF.

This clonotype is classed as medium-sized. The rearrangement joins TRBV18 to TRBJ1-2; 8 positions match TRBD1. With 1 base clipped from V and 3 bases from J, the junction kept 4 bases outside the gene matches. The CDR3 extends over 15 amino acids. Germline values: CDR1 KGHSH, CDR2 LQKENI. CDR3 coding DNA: TGTGCCAGCTCACCACGGACAGGGTGGGACTATGGCTACACCTTC. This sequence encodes CASSPRTGWDYGYTF.

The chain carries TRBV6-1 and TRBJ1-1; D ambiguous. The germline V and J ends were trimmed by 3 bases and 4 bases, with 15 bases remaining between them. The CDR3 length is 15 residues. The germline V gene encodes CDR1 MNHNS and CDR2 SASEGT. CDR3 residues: CASSDSGRPGTEAFF. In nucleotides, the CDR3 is TGTGCCAGCAGTGACAGCGGCAGGCCGGGCACTGAAGCTTTCTTT.

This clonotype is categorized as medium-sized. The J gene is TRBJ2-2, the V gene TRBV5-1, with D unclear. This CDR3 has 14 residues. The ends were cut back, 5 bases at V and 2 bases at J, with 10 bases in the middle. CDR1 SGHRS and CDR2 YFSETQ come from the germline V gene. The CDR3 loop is CASSWTANTGELFF. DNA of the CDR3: TGCGCCAGCAGTTGGACGGCCAACACCGGGGAGCTGTTTTTT.

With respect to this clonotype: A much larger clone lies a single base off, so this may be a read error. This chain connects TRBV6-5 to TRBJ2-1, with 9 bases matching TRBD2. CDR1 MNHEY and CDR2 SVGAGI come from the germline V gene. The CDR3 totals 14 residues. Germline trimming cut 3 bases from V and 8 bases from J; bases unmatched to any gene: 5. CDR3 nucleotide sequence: TGTGCCAGCAGTTATAGCGGGAGAACCCATGAGCAGTTCTTC. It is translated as CASSYSGRTHEQFF.

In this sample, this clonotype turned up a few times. The CDR3 sequence: CASNTGGGTRLQYF. CDR3 sequence (DNA): TGTGCCAGCAACACCGGGGGGGGCACCAGATTGCAGTACTTC. V gene TRBV28 combines with J gene TRBJ2-7; 8 bases agree with TRBD2. The CDR3 sequence is 14 residues long. Trimming removed 7 bases from V and 9 bases from J; junction bases left unmatched: 14. Germline V lookup: CDR1 MDHEN, CDR2 SYDVKM.

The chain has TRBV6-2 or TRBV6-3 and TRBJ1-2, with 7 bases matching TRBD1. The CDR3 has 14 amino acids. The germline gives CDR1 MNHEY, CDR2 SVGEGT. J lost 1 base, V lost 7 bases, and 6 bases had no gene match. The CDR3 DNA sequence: TGTGCCAGCACGACAGGGCCAATTAACTATGGCTACACCTTC. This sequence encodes CASTTGPINYGYTF.

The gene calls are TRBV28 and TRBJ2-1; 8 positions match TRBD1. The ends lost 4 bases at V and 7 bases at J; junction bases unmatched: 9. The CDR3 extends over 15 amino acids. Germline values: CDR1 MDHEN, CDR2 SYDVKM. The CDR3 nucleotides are TGTGCCAGCAGTTACAGGGGGGCCCGGGGGAATGAGCAGTTCTTC. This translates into CASSYRGARGNEQFF.

For the CDR3, the DNA is TGTGCCAGCAGTGAAGCAGGATGGTTCCGGACTGAAGCTTTCTTT. Amino acids: CASSEAGWFRTEAFF. The chain is built from TRBV6-1 and TRBJ1-1, with D unresolved. In germline, CDR1 is MNHNS, CDR2 SASEGT. The germline V and J ends were trimmed by 0 bases and 5 bases, with 13 bases remaining between them. The CDR3 spans 15 residues.

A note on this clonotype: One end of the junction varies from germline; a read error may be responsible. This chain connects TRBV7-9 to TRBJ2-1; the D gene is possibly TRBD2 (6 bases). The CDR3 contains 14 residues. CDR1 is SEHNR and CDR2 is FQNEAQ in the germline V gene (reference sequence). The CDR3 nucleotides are TGTGCCAGAAGCTTGGGGCTAATAGCGGATGAGCAGTTCTTC. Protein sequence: CARSLGLIADEQFF.

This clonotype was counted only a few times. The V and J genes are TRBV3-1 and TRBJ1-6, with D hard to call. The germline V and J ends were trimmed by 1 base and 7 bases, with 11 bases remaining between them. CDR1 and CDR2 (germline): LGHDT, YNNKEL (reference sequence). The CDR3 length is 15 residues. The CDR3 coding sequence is TGTGCCAGCAGCCAAGCGACGGCGGCAAATTCACCCCTCCACTTT. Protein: CASSQATAANSPLHF. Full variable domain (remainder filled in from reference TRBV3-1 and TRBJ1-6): DTAVSQTPKYLVTQMGNDKSIKCEQNLGHDTMYWYKQDSKKFLKIMFSYNNKELIINETVPNRFSPKSPDKAHLNLHINSLELGDSAVYFCASSQATAANSPLHFGNGTRLTVT.

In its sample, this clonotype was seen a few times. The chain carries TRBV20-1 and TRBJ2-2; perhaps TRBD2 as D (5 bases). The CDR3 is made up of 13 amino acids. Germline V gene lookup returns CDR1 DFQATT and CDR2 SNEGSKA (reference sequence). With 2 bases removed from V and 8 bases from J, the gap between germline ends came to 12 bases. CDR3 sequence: CSARIAPGGELFF. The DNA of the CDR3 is TGCAGTGCTAGAATAGCTCCGGGGGGGGAGCTGTTTTTT.